This is a list of T cell receptor beta chains from one sample in a study of T cell responses to AZD1222 COVID-19 vaccine. Repertoires were generated with immunoSEQ multiplex PCR, while TCRdb's copy carries only in-frame clones and drops some. The sample yields roughly 120,000 clones, approximately 83% seen once. Material: peripheral blood, obtained on day 0 of AZD1222 vaccination. The receptors derive from an adult in good health. CDR3s include the opening cysteine and the closing phenylalanine or tryptophan. D genes are given only for firm matches. A clone size is listed for some rows: how often the clone was seen (once, few, many), or a class if it is expanded.

d_gene	abundance	v_gene	j_gene	CDR3aa	CDR3nt
.	.	TRBV13	TRBJ2-1	CASKITEGVPSYNEQFF	TGTGCCAGCAAAATAACTGAGGGAGTTCCCTCCTACAATGAGCAGTTCTTC
TRBD2	.	TRBV6-5	TRBJ2-1	CASSYRTSGGSNEQFF	TGTGCCAGCAGTTACAGGACTAGCGGGGGATCCAATGAGCAGTTCTTC
TRBD2	.	TRBV5-1	TRBJ2-2	CASSLGLAGATGELFF	TGCGCCAGCAGCTTGGGATTAGCGGGGGCCACCGGGGAGCTGTTTTTT
.	.	TRBV6-5	TRBJ1-1	CASSYSEWGFTEAFF	TGTGCCAGCAGTTACTCGGAATGGGGGTTCACTGAAGCTTTCTTT
.	.	TRBV11-2	TRBJ1-6	CASSLDSGGSPLHF	TGTGCCAGCAGCTTAGATTCAGGAGGATCACCCCTCCACTTT
.	.	TRBV6-2/TRBV6-3	TRBJ1-1	CASSYSGLAFF	TGTGCCAGCAGTTACTCGGGTCTGGCTTTCTTT
.	.	TRBV18	TRBJ1-2	CASSPGDRGGGYTF	TGTGCCAGCTCACCTGGTGACAGAGGGGGAGGCTACACCTTC
.	.	TRBV7-2	TRBJ1-2	CASSSRQAYGYTF	TGTGCCAGCAGCTCGCGACAGGCCTATGGCTACACCTTC
.	.	TRBV6-2/TRBV6-3	TRBJ1-5	CASSTYIAGGRGGQPQHF	TGTGCCAGCAGCACTTATATAGCCGGGGGCCGGGGTGGTCAGCCCCAGCATTTT
.	once	TRBV28	TRBJ1-5	CASSLVGHPNSNQPQHF	TGTGCCAGCAGTTTAGTAGGACACCCTAATAGCAATCAGCCCCAGCATTTT
.	.	TRBV20-1	TRBJ1-2	CSGVGTYGYTF	TGCAGTGGGGTAGGGACCTATGGCTACACCTTC
.	.	TRBV5-1	TRBJ2-2	CASSLEPGPGELFF	TGCGCCAGCAGCTTGGAACCTGGACCCGGGGAGCTGTTTTTT
TRBD2	.	TRBV6-2/TRBV6-3	TRBJ2-5	CASSSGLAGVETQYF	TGTGCCAGCAGTTCCGGACTAGCGGGAGTGGAGACCCAGTACTTC
TRBD2	.	TRBV19	TRBJ2-7	CASSGAPYGGINEQYF	TGTGCCAGTAGTGGGGCCCCATACGGGGGGATCAACGAGCAGTACTTC
TRBD2	few	TRBV3-1/TRBV3-2	TRBJ2-3	CASSQGSGITDTQYF	TGTGCCAGCAGCCAAGGAAGCGGGATAACAGATACGCAGTATTTT
.	.	TRBV10-2	TRBJ2-3	CASSDEGVTDTQYF	TGCGCCAGCAGTGATGAGGGGGTCACAGATACGCAGTATTTT